There are many counts of the clone carrying this TCR beta chain. The antigen remains unidentified. Germline CDR1 reads SGHAT; CDR2 reads FQNNGV. The CDR3 spans 14 residues. V shed 0 bases, J shed 7 bases, and the junction held 4 bases outside the gene matches. The sample originates from a study of tumor-infiltrating lymphocytes in primary liver carcinoma. Across the study: Spanning 4.2 to 10 cm, the tumors were T1-T3 N0M0. The study obtained roughly 3.5 to 7.13 million productive TCRbeta reads per sample, similar across tissue types.

Researchers drew blood RNA from unsorted whole blood and extracted germline DNA as well. General study findings and limits: Paired tumor-adjacent and tumor-blood samples overlapped less than tumor region pairs did.

The input was 500 ng total RNA; TCR beta cDNA was made from it with a constant-region primer. It was through three nested multiplex PCR rounds of slightly modified ARM-PCR that TCR beta libraries arose. Rounds one and two of PCR, each of roughly 11 cycles, were primed with TRBV1-TRBV30 forward primers and a C-beta reverse primer. TCRdb re-analysed the multiplex PCR reads in MiXCR, keeping a single row per CDR3 protein. The sample yields approximately 340,000 distinct CDR3 sequences, less than 65% seen once. Source material: peripheral blood. This TCR derives from a man aged 40-55 years with primary liver carcinoma and hepatitis B virus infection. The gene calls are TRBV11-2 and TRBJ1-2, with 8 bases identical to TRBD1. In nucleotides, the CDR3 is TGTGCCAGCAGCTTAGATCGGACAGGGCCTGGCTACACCTTC. Residues: CASSLDRTGPGYTF.